This T cell receptor beta chain was profiled in a study of blood T cell repertoires in COVID-19 (dated by TCRdb to 2019 to 2021). About the study as a whole: Collaborator samples came from the United States, Italy and Spain and covered acute and convalescent phases of COVID-19. The material from the prospective study consisted of cDNA or gDNA derived from T cells, B-cell-depleted T cells, or PBMCs. The dataset comprised deeply sampled blood TCRbeta repertoires from subjects exposed to, actively infected with, or recovered from COVID-19. A freely available public database, intended as a resource for researchers studying the immune response to SARS-CoV-2, is where the repertoires were released. Samples came from the ongoing ImmuneRACE study (first 160 participants) plus 1,254 subjects from 6 global collaborators. Nearly every sample came with metadata listing a de-identified subject ID, COVID-19 status, age in years and sex. Where HLA class I and class II types were available, the types were taken from metadata supplied by the sample provider, not from assay-based typing. Paper-wide results and their limitations: The amount of clinical and demographic metadata varied by source and participant and was provided uncurated.

TCRbeta CDR3 regions were amplified from genomic DNA by means of the immunoSEQ Assay, a bias-controlled multiplex PCR. In the source study's methods: Within the assay, amplification of reference gene primers was used to estimate how many nucleated cells each sample contained. To quantify the absolute abundance of each unique TCRbeta CDR3 rearrangement, sequence reads were collapsed and filtered. For each sample, productive Simpson clonality was calculated by taking the square root of Simpson's diversity index across productive rearrangements. TCRdb obtained this table from immuneACCESS and retained in-frame rearrangements with V and J assigned. These tables miss some clones; where compared with another copy, unresolved V genes account for less than half of the shortfall, and the remainder is unexplained. V and J calls and clone size are as listed in that table; D and trimming were resolved from the DNA. This sample lists over 50,000 clones; just over 85% were detected once. Of the sample, around 27% falls within the top ten clones.

The collaborating institutions used their own protocols to collect whole blood in K2EDTA tubes. For TCRbeta analysis, collaborators shipped samples in one of three forms: frozen whole blood, isolated PBMCs, or DNA extracted from either of those sample types. The CDR3 runs 14 amino acids, cysteine and phenylalanine included. Kept here is only the CDR3 DNA, which spans 42 bases and is read in frame from base 1. CDR1 and CDR2, looked up from the germline V gene, are MNHEY and SVGAGI. V is shortened by 10 bases, J by 9 bases, and the region joining them spans 19 bases. A remark on this clone: Which antigen it targets is not known. No base quality information exists; no much larger clone differs at one position.

The TCR sequence derives from a human donor in a cohort sampled during active COVID-19. The sequenced sample consisted of peripheral blood. The receptor chain draws on TRBV6-5 and TRBJ1-6; the best D guess is TRBD1, with 6 bases matching. The nucleotides read TGTGCCACTTCGTTCACAGGGATAGCTTCACCCCTCCACTTT. The encoded protein is CATSFTGIASPLHF.